Shown below are 10 T cell receptor beta chains from a single sample sequenced in a study of cytomegalovirus exposure and HLA in healthy donors. The study ran its PCR with 60 Vbeta and 13 Jbeta primers. Some clones are missing from TCRdb's copy, which holds only in-frame ones; the method was immunoSEQ multiplex PCR. The sample includes roughly 160,000 clones, roughly 80% of them seen just once. Sequencing was done on a sample of PBMCs. The origin of the receptors is a male donor in good health and CMV-seropositive.

The chain links TRBV6-1 to TRBJ1-3; D remains unclear. In germline, CDR1 is MNHNS, CDR2 SASEGT. Trimming stripped 2 bases from V and 0 bases from J, with 8 bases between. CDR3 size: 15 residues. Written as DNA, the CDR3 is TGTGCCAGCAGTGAAAGCAGGAACTCTGGAAACACCATATATTTT. Encoded protein: CASSESRNSGNTIYF.

Worth noting for this clone: One junction end disagrees with the germline gene, perhaps due to a read error. The chain carries TRBV5-4 and TRBJ2-4; D is unresolved. Germline CDR1 reads SGHNT; CDR2 reads YYREEE (reference sequence). The CDR3 has 13 amino acids. CDR3 nucleotide sequence: TGTGCCAGCAGCTTGGTCGGCGAAAACAGTCAGTACTTC. Translating it yields CASSLVGENSQYF. Supplemented by reference TRBV5-4 and TRBJ2-4, the full variable domain reads ETGVTQSPTHLIKTRGQQVTLRCSSQSGHNTVSWYQQALGQGPQFIFQYYREEENGRGNFPPRFSGLQFPNYSSELNVNALELDDSALYLCASSLVGENSQYFGAGTRLSVL.

This chain uses TRBV5-1 with TRBJ2-7, with 9 bases matching TRBD2. V lost 0 bases and J lost 3; bases outside the gene matches: 13. The germline V gene has CDR1 SGHRS and CDR2 YFSETQ. This CDR3 region has 18 residues. CDR3 DNA: TGCGCCAGCAGCTTGGCCCCCGGCGGGGGGGCCAATTACTACGAGCAGTACTTC. It yields the protein CASSLAPGGGANYYEQYF.

The chain combines TRBV5-6 with TRBJ2-7; a weak D match, TRBD2 (6 bases). Near its end, the DNA agrees better with TRBJ2-5, so the J call may be wrong. Germline V gene lookup returns CDR1 SGHDT and CDR2 YYEEEE. The CDR3 covers 14 residues. The CDR3, as DNA: TGTGCCAGCAGCTTTGAGCGGGTGGGAGAGACCCAGTACTTC. It codes for CASSFERVGETQYF.

The CDR3: CASSLSGTSGSNEQFF. The CDR3 bases are TGTGCCAGCAGTTTATCGGGGACTAGCGGCTCCAATGAGCAGTTCTTC. The chain employs TRBV28 and TRBJ2-1; 11 bases align to TRBD2. CDR1 is MDHEN, CDR2 SYDVKM, per germline. The CDR3 sequence is 16 residues long. The V segment lost 1 base and the J segment 6 bases; nucleotides outside the gene matches: 5.

V is TRBV5-1 and J is TRBJ2-1; 10 nucleotides align to TRBD1. V was clipped by 3 bases and J by 6 bases; unmatched bases: 12. Germline V gene sequence: CDR1 SGHRS, CDR2 YFSETQ. The CDR3 runs 17 residues. The CDR3 region is CASSSGTGALRINEQFF. As DNA, the CDR3 is TGCGCCAGCAGCTCCGGGACAGGGGCTCTACGCATCAATGAGCAGTTCTTC.

The rearrangement joins TRBV18 to TRBJ1-5; D possibly corresponds to TRBD1 (5 bases). V shed 0 bases and J shed 2 bases, with 8 bases lying between them. Germline V gene data show CDR1 as KGHSH and CDR2 as LQKENI. There are 15 residues in the CDR3. DNA for the CDR3: TGTGCCAGCTCACCACCGGGGGGTGGCAATCAGCCCCAGCATTTT. This gives the protein CASSPPGGGNQPQHF.

The chain couples TRBV6-5 to TRBJ2-1; possible D gene TRBD2, 6 bases. Trimming cost V 3 bases and J 8 bases, with 14 bases left between them. CDR3 length equals 14 residues. Germline lookup yields CDR1 MNHEY and CDR2 SVGAGI. The CDR3 here is CASSYSGSPDEQFF. CDR3 DNA: TGTGCCAGCAGTTATTCCGGGAGTCCGGATGAGCAGTTCTTC.

This chain connects TRBV27 to TRBJ2-5; D is undetermined. This CDR3 is built from 12 residues. Trimming cost V 5 bases and J 0 bases, with 4 bases left between them. Looked up from germline, CDR1 is MNHEY and CDR2 is SMNVEV (reference sequence). The CDR3 loop reads CASSHNQETQYF. In nucleotides, the CDR3 is TGTGCCAGCAGTCACAACCAAGAGACCCAGTACTTC.

This chain joins TRBV30 and TRBJ2-4; D perhaps matches TRBD2 (6 bases). Deletions cut 5 bases from V and 2 bases from J, with 13 bases between. Germline V gene lookup returns CDR1 GTSNPN and CDR2 SVGIG (reference sequence). The CDR3 length is 14 residues. In DNA form, the CDR3 reads TGTGCCTGGGGGAGGCCCTCATCCAAAAACATTCAGTACTTC. Amino acid sequence: CAWGRPSSKNIQYF.